This T cell receptor (beta chain) was retrieved from a study of blood T cell repertoires in COVID-19. Produced via immunoSEQ multiplex PCR; TCRdb's table is partial and in-frame only. The sample has more than 90,000 clones, approximately 85% seen once; the top ten hold under 8%. The CDR3 covers 16 residues. Germline CDR1 is ENHRY and CDR2 is SYGVKD. Unmatched junction bases numbered 5, after V lost 6 bases and J lost 4 bases. This clonotype was obtained from a man in his 70s with acute or convalescent COVID-19. The chain joins TRBV10-3 to TRBJ2-1; 14 bases fit TRBD2. Sequencing was performed on peripheral blood. CDR3 nucleotide sequence: TGTGCCATCAGCACCGGACTAGCGGGAGGTTACAATGAGCAGTTCTTC. Its translation is CAISTGLAGGYNEQFF.